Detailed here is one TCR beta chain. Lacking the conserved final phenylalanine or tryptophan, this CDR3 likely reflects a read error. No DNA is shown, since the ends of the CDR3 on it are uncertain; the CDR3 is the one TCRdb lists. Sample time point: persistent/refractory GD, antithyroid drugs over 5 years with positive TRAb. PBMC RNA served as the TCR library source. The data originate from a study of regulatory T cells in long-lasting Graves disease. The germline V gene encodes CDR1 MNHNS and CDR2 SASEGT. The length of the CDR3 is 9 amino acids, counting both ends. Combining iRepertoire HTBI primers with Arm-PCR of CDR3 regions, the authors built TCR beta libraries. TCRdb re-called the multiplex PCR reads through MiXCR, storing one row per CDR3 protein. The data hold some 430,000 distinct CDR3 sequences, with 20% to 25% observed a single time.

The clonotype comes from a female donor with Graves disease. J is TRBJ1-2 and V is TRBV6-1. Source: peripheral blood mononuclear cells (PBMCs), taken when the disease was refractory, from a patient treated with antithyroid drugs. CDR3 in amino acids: CASSPLLTR.